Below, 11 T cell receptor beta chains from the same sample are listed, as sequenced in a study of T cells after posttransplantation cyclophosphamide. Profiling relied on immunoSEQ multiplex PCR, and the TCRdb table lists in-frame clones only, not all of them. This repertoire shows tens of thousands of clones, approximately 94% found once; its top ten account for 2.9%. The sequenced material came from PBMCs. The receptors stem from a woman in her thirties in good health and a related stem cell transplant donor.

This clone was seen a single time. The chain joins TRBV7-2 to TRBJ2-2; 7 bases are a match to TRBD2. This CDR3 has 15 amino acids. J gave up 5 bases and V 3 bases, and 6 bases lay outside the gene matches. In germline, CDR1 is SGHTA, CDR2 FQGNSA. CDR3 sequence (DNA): TGTGCCAGCAGCTTGAGGGAGGGAGCAACCGGGGAGCTGTTTTTT. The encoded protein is CASSLREGATGELFF.

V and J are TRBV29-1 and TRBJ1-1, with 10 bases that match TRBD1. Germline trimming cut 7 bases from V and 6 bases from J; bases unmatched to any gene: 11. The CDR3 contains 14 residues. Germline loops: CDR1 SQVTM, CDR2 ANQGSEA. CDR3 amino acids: CSASLSGTGAEAFF. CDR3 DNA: TGCAGCGCCTCTCTATCCGGGACAGGGGCTGAAGCTTTCTTT.

This CDR3 reads CASSQEKTGGSGGYGYTF. In DNA, the CDR3 is TGTGCCAGCAGCCAAGAAAAGACAGGGGGCTCGGGAGGCTATGGCTACACCTTC. The genes are TRBV4-2 and TRBJ1-2; the match to TRBD1 covers 10 bases. The trim removed 0 bases at V and 4 bases at J, leaving 11 bases unmatched. The length of the CDR3 is 18 residues. Germline V lookup: CDR1 LGHNA, CDR2 YNFKEQ.

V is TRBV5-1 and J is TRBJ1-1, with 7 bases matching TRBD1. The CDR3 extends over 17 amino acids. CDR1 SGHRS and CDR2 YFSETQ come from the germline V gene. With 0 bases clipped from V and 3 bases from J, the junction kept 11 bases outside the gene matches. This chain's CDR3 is CASSLAATYRGDTEAFF. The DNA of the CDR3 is TGCGCCAGCAGCTTGGCTGCGACATACAGGGGCGACACTGAAGCTTTCTTT.

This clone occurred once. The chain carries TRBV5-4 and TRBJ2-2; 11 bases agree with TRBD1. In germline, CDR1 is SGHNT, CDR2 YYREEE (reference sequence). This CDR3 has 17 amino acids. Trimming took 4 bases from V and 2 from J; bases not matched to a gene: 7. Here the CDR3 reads CASSRPGQGGNTGELFF. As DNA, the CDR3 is TGTGCCAGCAGCAGACCGGGACAGGGGGGAAACACCGGGGAGCTGTTTTTT.

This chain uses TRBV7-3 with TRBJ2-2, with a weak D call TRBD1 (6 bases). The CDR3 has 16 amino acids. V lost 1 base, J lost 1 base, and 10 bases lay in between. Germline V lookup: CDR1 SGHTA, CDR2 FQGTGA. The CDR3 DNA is TGTGCCAGCAGCTTAAGGGGGACAAAGAACACCGGGGAGCTGTTTTTT. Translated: CASSLRGTKNTGELFF.

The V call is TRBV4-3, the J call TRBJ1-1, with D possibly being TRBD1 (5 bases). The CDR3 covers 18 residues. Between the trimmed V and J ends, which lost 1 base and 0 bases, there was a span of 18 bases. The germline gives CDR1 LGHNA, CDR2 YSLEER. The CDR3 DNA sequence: TGCGCCAGCAGCCAAGTGGTTAAGGGGCCCGAACTGAACACTGAAGCTTTCTTT. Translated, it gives CASSQVVKGPELNTEAFF.

This CDR3 is CASSPAGGTEAFF. In DNA, the CDR3 is TGTGCCAGCTCACCGGCGGGAGGTACTGAAGCTTTCTTT. V and J are TRBV18 and TRBJ1-1; no definite D call. V lost 3 bases to trimming and J lost 5 bases, with 10 bases between them. Germline loops: CDR1 KGHSH, CDR2 LQKENI. The CDR3 contains 13 residues.

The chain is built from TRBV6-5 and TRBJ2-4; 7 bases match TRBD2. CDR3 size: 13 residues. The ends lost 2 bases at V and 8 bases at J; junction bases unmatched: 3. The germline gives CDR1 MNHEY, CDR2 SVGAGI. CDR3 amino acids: CASSYGLEDIQYF. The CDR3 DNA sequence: TGTGCCAGCAGTTACGGACTAGAAGACATTCAGTACTTC.

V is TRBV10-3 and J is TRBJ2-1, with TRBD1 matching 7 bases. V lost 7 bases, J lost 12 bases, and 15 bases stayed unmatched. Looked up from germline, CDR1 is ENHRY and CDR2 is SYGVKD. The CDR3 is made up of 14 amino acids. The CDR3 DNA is TGTGCCATCACTGACGGACAGGCTGGTATTGGGCAGTTCTTC. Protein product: CAITDGQAGIGQFF.

The CDR3 sequence: CASSLGGVAVQETQYF. The CDR3 coding sequence is TGTGCCAGCAGCTTAGGTGGAGTAGCAGTACAAGAGACCCAGTACTTC. The chain is built from TRBV7-7 and TRBJ2-5; D unclear. This CDR3 contains 16 residues. Germline V CDR1 and CDR2: SSHAT, FNYEAQ (reference sequence). V was clipped by 1 base and J by 2 bases, with 14 bases between them.